Listed below are T cell receptor beta chains from one sample, sequenced in a study of molecular identifiers for immune sequencing clone quantification. Using its own MiXCR run on the PCR reads, TCRdb lists one record per CDR3 protein. The table shows under 600,000 distinct CDR3 sequences, with roughly a fifth occurring only once. Input material: naive CD8+ T cells from blood, with Jurkat cell RNA spiked in. These receptors originate from a human donor in good health. Some libraries in this study had Jurkat cell RNA spiked in. The CDR3 runs from the conserved cysteine through the conserved F or W. The order of the fields is CDR3 protein, V gene, D gene, J gene, CDR3 length, clone size. D genes are given only for firm matches. The listing skips clone size in some rows; elsewhere it reads once, few, many or a size class.

CASSQGVLAGEADTQYF,TRBV4-1,TRBD2,TRBJ2-3,17,many
CASSLSGQGLSTDTQYF,TRBV27,TRBD1,TRBJ2-3,17,few
CASSLPSEQFF,TRBV5-5,NA,TRBJ2-1,11,many
CASSQLGTSGSPSTDTQYF,TRBV4-3,TRBD2,TRBJ2-3,19,few
CASSQGATGTGVSGANVLTF,TRBV4-3,TRBD1,TRBJ2-6,20,many
CASSGSSYNEQFF,TRBV19,NA,TRBJ2-1,13,many
CATSDFRGNGNQPQHF,TRBV24-1,NA,TRBJ1-5,16,NA
CASSQVAENPTF,TRBV3-1,NA,TRBJ2-7,12,NA
CASSQEIGQVSQPQHF,TRBV4-3,TRBD1,TRBJ1-5,16,many
CAWSMTVDQPQHF,TRBV30,NA,TRBJ1-5,13,NA
CASIEGTRGKNIQYF,TRBV19,NA,TRBJ2-4,15,NA
CSVQTESSGNTIYF,TRBV29-1,NA,TRBJ1-3,14,many
CAWSDYTDTQYF,TRBV30,NA,TRBJ2-3,12,many
CASSQERQGGTEAFF,TRBV4-1,TRBD1,TRBJ1-1,15,few
CASGEWAAGEQYF,TRBV6-1,NA,TRBJ2-7,13,NA
CASSSSGRNTEAFF,TRBV27,NA,TRBJ1-1,14,NA
CASSSSGGASDTQYF,TRBV12-3/TRBV12-4,TRBD2,TRBJ2-3,15,few
CASSPGANEKLFF,TRBV6-2/TRBV6-3,NA,TRBJ1-4,13,many
CATRLRAGESTDTQYF,TRBV6-8,TRBD2,TRBJ2-3,16,few
CASRDRTSGSSGANVLTF,TRBV2,TRBD2,TRBJ2-6,18,many
CASTRRSREGNEQFF,TRBV6-2/TRBV6-3,TRBD2,TRBJ2-1,15,NA
CASGPDKSRGYEQYF,TRBV6-5,NA,TRBJ2-7,15,once
CASSHILVSAGGSYEQYF,TRBV7-7,TRBD2,TRBJ2-7,18,NA
CASSPTRGTEAFF,TRBV12-3/TRBV12-4,NA,TRBJ1-1,13,NA